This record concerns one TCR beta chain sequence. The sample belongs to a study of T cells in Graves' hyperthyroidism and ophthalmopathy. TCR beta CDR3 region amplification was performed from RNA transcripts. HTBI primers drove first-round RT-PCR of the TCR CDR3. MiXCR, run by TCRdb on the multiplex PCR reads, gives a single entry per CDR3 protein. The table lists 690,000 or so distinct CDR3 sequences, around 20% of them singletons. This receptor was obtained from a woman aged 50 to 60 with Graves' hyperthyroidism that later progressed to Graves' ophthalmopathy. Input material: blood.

CDR3: CATSRALYYGYTF. CDR3 in DNA: TGTGCCACCAGCAGAGCCTTGTACTATGGCTACACCTTC. V is TRBV15 and J is TRBJ1-2; no definite D call. This CDR3 region has 13 residues. Between the trimmed V and J ends, which lost 1 base and 3 bases, there was a span of 6 bases. Germline CDR1 is LNHNV and CDR2 is YYDKDF (reference sequence).